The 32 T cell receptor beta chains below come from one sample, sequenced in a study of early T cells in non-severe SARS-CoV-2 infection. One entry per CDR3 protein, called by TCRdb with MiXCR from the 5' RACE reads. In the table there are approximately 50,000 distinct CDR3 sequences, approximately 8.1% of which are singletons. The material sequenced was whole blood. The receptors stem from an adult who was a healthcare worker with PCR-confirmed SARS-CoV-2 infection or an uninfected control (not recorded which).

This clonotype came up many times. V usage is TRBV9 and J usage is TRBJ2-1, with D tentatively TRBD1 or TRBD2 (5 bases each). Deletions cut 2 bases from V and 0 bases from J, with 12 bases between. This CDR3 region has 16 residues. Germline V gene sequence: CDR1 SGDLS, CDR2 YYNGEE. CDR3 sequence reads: CASSVDPGSSYNEQFF. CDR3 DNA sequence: TGTGCCAGCAGCGTCGACCCAGGGAGCTCCTACAATGAGCAGTTCTTC.

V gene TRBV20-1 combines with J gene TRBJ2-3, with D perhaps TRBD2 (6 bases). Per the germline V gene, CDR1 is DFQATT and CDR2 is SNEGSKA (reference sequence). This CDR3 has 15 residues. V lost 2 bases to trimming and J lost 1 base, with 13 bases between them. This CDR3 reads CSARRRQRGTDTQYF. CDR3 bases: TGCAGTGCTAGAAGACGTCAGCGGGGCACAGATACGCAGTATTTT.

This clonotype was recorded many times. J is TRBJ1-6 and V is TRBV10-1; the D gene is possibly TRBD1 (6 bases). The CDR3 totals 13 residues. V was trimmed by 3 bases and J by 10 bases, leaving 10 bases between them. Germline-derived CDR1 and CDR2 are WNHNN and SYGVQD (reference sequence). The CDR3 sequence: CASSDPGASPLHF. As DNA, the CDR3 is TGCGCCAGCAGTGACCCAGGGGCCTCACCCCTCCACTTT.

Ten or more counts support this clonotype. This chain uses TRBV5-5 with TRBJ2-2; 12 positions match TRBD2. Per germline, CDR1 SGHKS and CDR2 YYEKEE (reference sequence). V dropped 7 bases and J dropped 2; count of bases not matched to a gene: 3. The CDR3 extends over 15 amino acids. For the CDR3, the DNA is TGTGCCAGCCAACTAGCGGGGGGCAACACCGGGGAGCTGTTTTTT. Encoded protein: CASQLAGGNTGELFF.

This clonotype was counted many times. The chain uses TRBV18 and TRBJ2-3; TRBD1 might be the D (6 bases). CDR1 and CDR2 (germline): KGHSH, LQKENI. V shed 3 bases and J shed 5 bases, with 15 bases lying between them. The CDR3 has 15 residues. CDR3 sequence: CASSPWQGIEDTQYF. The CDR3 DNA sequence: TGTGCCAGCTCACCGTGGCAGGGGATTGAAGATACGCAGTATTTT.

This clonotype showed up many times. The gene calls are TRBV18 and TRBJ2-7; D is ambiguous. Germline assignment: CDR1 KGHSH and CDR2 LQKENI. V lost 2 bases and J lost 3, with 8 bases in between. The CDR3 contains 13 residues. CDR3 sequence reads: CASSPVRDYEQYF. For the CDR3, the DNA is TGTGCCAGCTCACCAGTTAGGGACTACGAGCAGTACTTC.

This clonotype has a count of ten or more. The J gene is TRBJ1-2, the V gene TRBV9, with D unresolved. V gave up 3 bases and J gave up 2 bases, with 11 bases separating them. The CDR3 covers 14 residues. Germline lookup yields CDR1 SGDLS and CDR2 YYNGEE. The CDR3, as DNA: TGTGCCAGCAGCGCACTGGGAGTGAACTATGGCTACACCTTC. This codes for CASSALGVNYGYTF.

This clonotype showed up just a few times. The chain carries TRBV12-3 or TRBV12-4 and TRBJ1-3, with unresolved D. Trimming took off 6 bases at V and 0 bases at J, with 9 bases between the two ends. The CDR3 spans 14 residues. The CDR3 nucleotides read TGTGCCAGCAGGGACGGAGCCTCTGGAAACACCATATATTTT. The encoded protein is CASRDGASGNTIYF.

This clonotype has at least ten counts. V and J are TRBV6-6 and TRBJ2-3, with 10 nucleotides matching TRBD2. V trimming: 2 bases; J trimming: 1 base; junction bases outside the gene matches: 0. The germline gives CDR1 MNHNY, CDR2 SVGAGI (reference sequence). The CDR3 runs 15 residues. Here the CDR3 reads CASSYLAGGTDTQYF. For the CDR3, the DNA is TGTGCCAGCAGTTACCTAGCGGGGGGCACAGATACGCAGTATTTT.

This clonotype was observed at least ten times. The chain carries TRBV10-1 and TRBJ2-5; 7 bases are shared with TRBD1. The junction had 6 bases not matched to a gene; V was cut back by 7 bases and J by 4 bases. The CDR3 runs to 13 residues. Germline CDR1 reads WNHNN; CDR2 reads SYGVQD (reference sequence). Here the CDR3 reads CASITGVGETQYF. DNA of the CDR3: TGCGCCAGCATAACAGGGGTTGGAGAGACCCAGTACTTC.

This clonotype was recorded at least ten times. The CDR3 loop reads CASSTSGTSVGEQYF. The CDR3 DNA follows: TGTGCCAGCAGTACATCCGGGACTAGCGTGGGGGAGCAGTACTTC. The chain carries TRBV12-3 or TRBV12-4 and TRBJ2-7; 10 bases agree with TRBD2. With V trimmed by 5 bases and J by 7 bases, 11 bases remained unmatched. CDR3 length: 15 residues.

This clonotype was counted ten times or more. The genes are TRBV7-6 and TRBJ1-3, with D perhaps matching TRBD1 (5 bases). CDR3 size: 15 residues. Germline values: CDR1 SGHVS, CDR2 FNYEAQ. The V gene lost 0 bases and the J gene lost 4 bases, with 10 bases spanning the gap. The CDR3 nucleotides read TGTGCCAGCAGCTTAGCGCAGGGTGAAGGAAACACCATATATTTT. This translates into CASSLAQGEGNTIYF.

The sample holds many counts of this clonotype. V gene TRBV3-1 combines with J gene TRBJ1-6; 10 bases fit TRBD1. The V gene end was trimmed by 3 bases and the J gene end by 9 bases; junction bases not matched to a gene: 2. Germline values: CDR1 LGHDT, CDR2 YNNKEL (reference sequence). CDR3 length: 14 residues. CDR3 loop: CASSQGTGVSPLHF. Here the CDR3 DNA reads TGTGCCAGCAGCCAGGGGACAGGGGTTTCACCCCTCCACTTT.

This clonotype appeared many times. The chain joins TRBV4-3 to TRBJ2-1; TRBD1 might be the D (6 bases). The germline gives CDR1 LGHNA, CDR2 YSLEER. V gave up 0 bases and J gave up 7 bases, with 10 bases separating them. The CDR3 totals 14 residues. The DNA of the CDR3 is TGCGCCAGCAGCCAAGATGCAGGGGAAAATGAGCAGTTCTTC. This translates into CASSQDAGENEQFF.

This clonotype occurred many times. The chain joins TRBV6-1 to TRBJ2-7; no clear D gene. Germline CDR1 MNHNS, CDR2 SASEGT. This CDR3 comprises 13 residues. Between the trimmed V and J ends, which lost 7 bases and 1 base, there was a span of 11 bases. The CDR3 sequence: CASTKGLSYEQYF. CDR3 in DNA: TGTGCCAGCACTAAAGGGTTATCCTACGAGCAGTACTTC.

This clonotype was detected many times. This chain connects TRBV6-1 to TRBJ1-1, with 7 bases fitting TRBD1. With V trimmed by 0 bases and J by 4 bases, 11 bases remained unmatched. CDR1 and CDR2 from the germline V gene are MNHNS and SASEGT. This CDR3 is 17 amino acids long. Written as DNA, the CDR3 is TGTGCCAGCAGTGAAGCGCTGACAGGGACTCTTTTCACTGAAGCTTTCTTT. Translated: CASSEALTGTLFTEAFF.

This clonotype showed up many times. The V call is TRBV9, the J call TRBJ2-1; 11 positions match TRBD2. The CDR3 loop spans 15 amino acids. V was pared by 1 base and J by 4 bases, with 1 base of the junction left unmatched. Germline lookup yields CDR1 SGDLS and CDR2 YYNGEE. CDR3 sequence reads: CASSVRLAGYNEQFF. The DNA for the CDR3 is TGTGCCAGCAGCGTACGACTAGCGGGGTACAATGAGCAGTTCTTC.

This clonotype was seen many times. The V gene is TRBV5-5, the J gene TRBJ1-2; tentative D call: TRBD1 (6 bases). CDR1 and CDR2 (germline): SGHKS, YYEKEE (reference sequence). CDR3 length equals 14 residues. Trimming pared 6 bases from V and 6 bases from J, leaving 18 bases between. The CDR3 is CASTLPGTPNGYTF. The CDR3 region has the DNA TGTGCCAGCACCTTACCCGGGACACCTAATGGCTACACCTTC. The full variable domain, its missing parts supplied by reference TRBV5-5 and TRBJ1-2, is DAGVTQSPTHLIKTRGQQVTLRCSPISGHKSVSWYQQVLGQGPQFIFQYYEKEERGRGNFPDRFSARQFPNYSSELNVNALLLGDSALYLCASTLPGTPNGYTFGSGTRLTVV.

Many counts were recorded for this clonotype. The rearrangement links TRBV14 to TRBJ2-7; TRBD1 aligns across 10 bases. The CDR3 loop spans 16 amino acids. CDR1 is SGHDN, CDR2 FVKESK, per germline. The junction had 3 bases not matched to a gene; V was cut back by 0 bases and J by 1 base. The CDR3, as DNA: TGTGCCAGCAGCCAAGATCGGGGACAGGGGTCCTACGAGCAGTACTTC. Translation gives CASSQDRGQGSYEQYF.

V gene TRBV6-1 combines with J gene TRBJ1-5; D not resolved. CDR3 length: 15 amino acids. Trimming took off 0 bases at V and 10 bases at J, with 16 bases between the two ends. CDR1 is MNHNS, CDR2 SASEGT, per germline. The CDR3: CASSEAQAGNKPQHF. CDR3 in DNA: TGTGCCAGCAGTGAAGCGCAGGCCGGGAACAAACCCCAGCATTTT.

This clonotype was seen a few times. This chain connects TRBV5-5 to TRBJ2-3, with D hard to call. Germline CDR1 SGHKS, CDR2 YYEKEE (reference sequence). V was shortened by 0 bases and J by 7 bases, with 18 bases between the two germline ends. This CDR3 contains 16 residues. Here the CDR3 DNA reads TGTGCCAGCAGCTTGGGCAGCGACACCTTTACACATACGCAGTATTTT. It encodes CASSLGSDTFTHTQYF.

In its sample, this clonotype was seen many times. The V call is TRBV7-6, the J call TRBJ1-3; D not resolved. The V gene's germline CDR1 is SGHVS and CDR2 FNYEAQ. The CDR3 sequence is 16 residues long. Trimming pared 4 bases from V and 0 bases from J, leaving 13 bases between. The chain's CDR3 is CASSSPSENSGNTIYF. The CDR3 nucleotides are TGTGCCAGCAGCTCCCCTTCAGAGAACTCTGGAAACACCATATATTTT.

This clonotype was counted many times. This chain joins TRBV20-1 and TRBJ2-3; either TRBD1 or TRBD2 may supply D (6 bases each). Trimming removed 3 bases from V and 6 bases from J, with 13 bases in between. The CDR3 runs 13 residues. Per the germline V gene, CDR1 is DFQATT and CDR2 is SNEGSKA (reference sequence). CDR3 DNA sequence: TGCAGTGCTAGCTGGGGGGCCTTGGATACGCAGTATTTT. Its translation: CSASWGALDTQYF.

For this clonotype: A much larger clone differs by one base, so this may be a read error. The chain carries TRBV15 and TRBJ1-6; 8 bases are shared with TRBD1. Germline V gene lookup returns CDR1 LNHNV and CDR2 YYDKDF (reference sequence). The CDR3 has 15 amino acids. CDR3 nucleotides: TGTGCCGCCAGCAACCTAGGACAGGGAAATTCACCCCTCCACTTT. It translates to CAASNLGQGNSPLHF.

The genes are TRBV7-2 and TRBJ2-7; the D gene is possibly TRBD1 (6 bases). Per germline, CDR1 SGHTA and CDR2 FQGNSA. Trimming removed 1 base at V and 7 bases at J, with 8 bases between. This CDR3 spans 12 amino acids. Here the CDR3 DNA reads TGTGCCAGCAGCTTAGTCAGGGGTGAGCAGTACTTC. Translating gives CASSLVRGEQYF.

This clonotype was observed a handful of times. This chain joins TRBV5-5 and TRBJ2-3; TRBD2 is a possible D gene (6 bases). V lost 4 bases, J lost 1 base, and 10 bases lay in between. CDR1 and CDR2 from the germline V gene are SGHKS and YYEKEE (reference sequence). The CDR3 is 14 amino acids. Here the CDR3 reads CASSGTGGTDTQYF. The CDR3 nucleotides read TGTGCCAGCAGCGGGACGGGGGGCACAGATACGCAGTATTTT.

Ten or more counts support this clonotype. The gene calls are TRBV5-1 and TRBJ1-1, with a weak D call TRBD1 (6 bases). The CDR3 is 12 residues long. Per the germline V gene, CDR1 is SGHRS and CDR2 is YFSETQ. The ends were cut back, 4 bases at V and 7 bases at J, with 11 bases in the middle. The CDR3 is CASSPETGEAFF. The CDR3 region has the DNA TGCGCCAGCAGCCCGGAGACAGGTGAAGCTTTCTTT.

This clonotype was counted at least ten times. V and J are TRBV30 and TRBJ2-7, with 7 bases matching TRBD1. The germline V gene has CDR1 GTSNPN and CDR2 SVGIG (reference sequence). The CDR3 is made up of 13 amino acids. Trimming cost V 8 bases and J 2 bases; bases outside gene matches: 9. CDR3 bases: TGTGCCGGGACCGGGACAGCTACCTACGAGCAGTACTTC. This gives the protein CAGTGTATYEQYF.

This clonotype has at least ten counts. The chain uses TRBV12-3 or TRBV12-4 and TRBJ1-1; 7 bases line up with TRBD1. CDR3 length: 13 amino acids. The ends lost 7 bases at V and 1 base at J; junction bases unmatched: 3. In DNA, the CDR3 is TGTGCCAGCACCAGACAGGGGAACACTGAAGCTTTCTTT. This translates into CASTRQGNTEAFF.

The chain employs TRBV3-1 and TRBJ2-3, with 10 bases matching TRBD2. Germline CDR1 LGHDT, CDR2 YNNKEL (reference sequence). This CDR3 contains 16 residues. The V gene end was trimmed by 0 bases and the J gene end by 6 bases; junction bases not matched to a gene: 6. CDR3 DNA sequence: TGTGCCAGCAGCCAAGAGGCTAGCGGGGGTTCGGATACGCAGTATTTT. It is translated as CASSQEASGGSDTQYF.

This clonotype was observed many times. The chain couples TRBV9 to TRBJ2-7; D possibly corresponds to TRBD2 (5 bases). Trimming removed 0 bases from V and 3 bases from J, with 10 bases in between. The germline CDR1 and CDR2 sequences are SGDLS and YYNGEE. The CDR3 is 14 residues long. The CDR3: CASSVEPGIYEQYF. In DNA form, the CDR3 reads TGTGCCAGCAGCGTAGAGCCGGGAATCTACGAGCAGTACTTC.

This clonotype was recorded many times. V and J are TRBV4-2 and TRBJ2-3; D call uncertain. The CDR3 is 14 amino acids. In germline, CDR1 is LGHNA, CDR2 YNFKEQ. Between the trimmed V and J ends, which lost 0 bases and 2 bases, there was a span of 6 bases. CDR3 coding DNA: TGTGCCAGCAGCCAAGATAGGCTCACAGATACGCAGTATTTT. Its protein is CASSQDRLTDTQYF.